The TCR beta chain described here comes from a study of T cell repertoires in cytomegalovirus infection. CDR1 is SGHTA, CDR2 FQGNSA, per germline. Trimming took off 1 base at V and 2 bases at J, with 6 bases between the two ends. CDR3 size: 14 residues. This clonotype was detected ten times or more. One entry per CDR3 protein, called by TCRdb with MiXCR from the reads. Here the sample spans more than 140,000 distinct CDR3 sequences, about 6% being singletons. This TCR derives from a human donor in good health (CMV status not recorded). Some clones in this sample may be carry-over from other donors' samples. The chain joins TRBV7-2 to TRBJ2-4; the D is unclear. Sequenced input: PBMCs. CDR3 protein: CASSLVGTKNIQYF. CDR3 coding DNA: TGTGCCAGCAGCTTAGTTGGGACCAAAAACATTCAGTACTTC.